Relative to its sample, the clone carrying this T cell receptor (beta chain) is medium-sized (0.01 to 0.1%). The antigen remains undetermined. Germline CDR1 MNHEY, CDR2 SMNVEV (reference sequence). The CDR3 is made up of 14 amino acids. V lost 3 bases and J 2 bases, leaving 8 bases between the germline ends. This record belongs to a study of vaccination and CD4 T cells after COVID-19. The overall study: A median of around 70 days (range 14 to 241) separated dose two from the taking of post-vaccine samples. Overlapping peptides of the spike proteins of SARS-CoV-2, HCoV-NL63, HCoV-OC43 and HCoV-229E were used for cell stimulation. Control wells got either CEFX epitopes, HIV-1 Nef peptides, or no peptide at all. Study outcomes and limitations: Spike mono-reactivity was found in 304 of 307 vaccine-specific clones from convalescent patients.

Treatment defined: approximately 9-day PBMC culture with coronavirus spike peptide pools or control peptides (ViraFEST assay). Sequencing of cultured CD4+ T cell DNA used the Oncomine TCR Beta short-read assay. TCRdb fed the PCR reads into MiXCR, producing one record per CDR3 protein. This sample carries 15,000 to 20,000 distinct CDR3 sequences, 40% to 55% of them seen once, and the ten largest clones take 12%. V is TRBV27 and J is TRBJ1-3; TRBD1 is a possible D gene (6 bases). The sample consisted of CD4+ T cells from blood, cultured in vitro. This TCR was recovered from a human donor who had recovered from COVID-19. For the CDR3, the DNA is TGTGCCAGCAGTTTGGGGGCGCCTGGAAACACCATATATTTT. This gives the protein CASSLGAPGNTIYF.